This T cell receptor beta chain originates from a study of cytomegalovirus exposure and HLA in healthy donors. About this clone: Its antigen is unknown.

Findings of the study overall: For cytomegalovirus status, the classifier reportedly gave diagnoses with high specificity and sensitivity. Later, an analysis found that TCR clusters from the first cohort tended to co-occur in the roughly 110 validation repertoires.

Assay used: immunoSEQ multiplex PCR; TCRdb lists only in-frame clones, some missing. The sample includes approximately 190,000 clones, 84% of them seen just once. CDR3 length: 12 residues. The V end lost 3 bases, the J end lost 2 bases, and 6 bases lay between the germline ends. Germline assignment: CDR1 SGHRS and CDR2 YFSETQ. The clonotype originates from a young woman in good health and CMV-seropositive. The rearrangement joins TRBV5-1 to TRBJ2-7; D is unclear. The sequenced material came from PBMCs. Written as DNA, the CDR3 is TGCGCCAGCAGCTATGAGGCCTACGAGCAGTACTTC. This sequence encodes CASSYEAYEQYF.